A selection of T cell receptor beta chains follows, all from one sample in a study of T-cell memory formation after mild COVID-19. TCRdb analysed the 5' RACE reads with MiXCR anew, one entry per CDR3 protein. The sample lists 300,000 or so distinct CDR3 sequences, under 20% seen once, with roughly 20% in the top ten. Input material: PBMCs or a T cell subset sorted from them (not recorded which). These receptors all come from a young man who had mild COVID-19 (a few samples of this study predate the infection). Cell type and time point are not known. The CDR3 runs from the conserved cysteine through the conserved F or W. Size is omitted from some rows. Given values are once, few, many or a class for expanded clones.

j_call,clone_size,v_call,cdr3_aa
TRBJ2-4,few,TRBV29-1,CSVVGGENIQYF
TRBJ2-1,few,TRBV11-1,CASRGTGSYEQFF
TRBJ2-5,few,TRBV3-1,CASSRPGTGWETQYF
TRBJ2-7,few,TRBV7-2,CASSSPYHYEQYF
TRBJ1-2,NA,TRBV4-1,CASSQLEGGRFYGYTF
TRBJ2-5,NA,TRBV10-2,CASSWDGKETQYF
TRBJ2-3,NA,TRBV20-1,CSARLATTDTQYF
TRBJ1-6,few,TRBV5-1,CASRGQGDSPLHF
TRBJ2-3,few,TRBV7-2,CASSPRLADTDTQYF
TRBJ2-5,NA,TRBV2,CASSEAPITWGGQETQYF
TRBJ2-3,NA,TRBV12-3/TRBV12-4,CASTQRGGRNTQYF
TRBJ2-5,NA,TRBV27,CASSGLTGVRETQYF
TRBJ1-2,NA,TRBV7-9,CASSHSANYGYTF
TRBJ1-5,NA,TRBV6-2/TRBV6-3,CASSPRGQGDQPQHF
TRBJ1-5,NA,TRBV30,CAWSEGTETQPQHF
TRBJ1-3,few,TRBV12-3/TRBV12-4,CASSAWGGSHIYF
TRBJ2-3,NA,TRBV15,CATSKGLAADTQYF
TRBJ2-3,few,TRBV6-4,CASSAAGGTDTQYF
TRBJ1-5,once,TRBV20-1,CSAPRQGNQPQHF
TRBJ2-7,NA,TRBV6-6,CARTEGGSSYEQYF
TRBJ2-6,few,TRBV7-3,CASSLIGTSNSGANVLTF
TRBJ1-2,few,TRBV7-2,CASSSRRGREGYTF
TRBJ1-2,few,TRBV20-1,CSAVINYGYTF
TRBJ1-1,few,TRBV5-1,CASSPDRGLNTEAFF
TRBJ1-2,few,TRBV3-1,CASSQEGRSGYTF
TRBJ1-2,NA,TRBV7-2,CASSSTPAGHYGYTF
TRBJ2-5,NA,TRBV18,CASSPEGLRGTQYF
TRBJ1-1,many,TRBV6-5,CASRKVGGRSNTEAFF
TRBJ1-2,few,TRBV20-1,CSARAGNGYGYTF
TRBJ2-3,NA,TRBV27,CASRRTGAAPSTDTQYF
TRBJ1-5,NA,TRBV4-1,CASSLRRYSNQPQHF
TRBJ2-3,few,TRBV5-1,CASTRQGTDTQYF
TRBJ1-2,few,TRBV7-2,CASSLDAYGYTF
TRBJ2-7,many,TRBV12-3/TRBV12-4,CASSSGTGIYEQYF
TRBJ1-4,few,TRBV5-1,CASSSLGQGGEKLFF
TRBJ2-3,few,TRBV7-6,CASSLRLHVSDTQYF
TRBJ1-1,NA,TRBV7-9,CASSLSLMNTEAFF
TRBJ2-3,NA,TRBV7-6,CASSSPQGIGVADTQYF
TRBJ2-3,few,TRBV5-6,CASSLDPVRPADTQYF
TRBJ2-5,few,TRBV7-2,CASGRAQETQYF
TRBJ2-3,few,TRBV6-5,CASSYSGVSDTQYF
TRBJ1-1,few,TRBV4-3,CASSPQTIAVNTEAFF
TRBJ2-2,few,TRBV7-2,CASTFLGGTGELFF
TRBJ2-3,few,TRBV29-1,CSVVHGGPRGTQYF
TRBJ2-2,NA,TRBV20-1,CSASGGAGTGELFF
TRBJ2-5,NA,TRBV7-9,CASRAEGTQETQYF
TRBJ1-2,NA,TRBV28,CASSLSEYGYTF
TRBJ2-5,few,TRBV7-7,CASSKQGYQETQYF
TRBJ1-1,NA,TRBV5-1,CASSLDSQNTEAFF
TRBJ1-1,many,TRBV20-1,CSATTGLMNTEAFF
TRBJ2-3,few,TRBV5-5,CASSLEVEPDTQYF